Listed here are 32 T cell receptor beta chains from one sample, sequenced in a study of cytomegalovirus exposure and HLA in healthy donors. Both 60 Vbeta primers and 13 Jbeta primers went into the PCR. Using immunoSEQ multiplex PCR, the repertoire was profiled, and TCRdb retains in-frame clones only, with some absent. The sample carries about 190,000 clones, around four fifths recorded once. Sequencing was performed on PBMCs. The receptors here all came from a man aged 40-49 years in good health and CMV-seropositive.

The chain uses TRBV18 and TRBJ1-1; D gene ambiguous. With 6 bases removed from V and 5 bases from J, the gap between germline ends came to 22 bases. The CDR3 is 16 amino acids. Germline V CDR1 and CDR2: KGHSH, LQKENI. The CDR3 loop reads CASSGRLSTRRTEAFF. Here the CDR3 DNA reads TGTGCCAGCTCCGGGCGGCTATCCACGAGGAGGACTGAAGCTTTCTTT.

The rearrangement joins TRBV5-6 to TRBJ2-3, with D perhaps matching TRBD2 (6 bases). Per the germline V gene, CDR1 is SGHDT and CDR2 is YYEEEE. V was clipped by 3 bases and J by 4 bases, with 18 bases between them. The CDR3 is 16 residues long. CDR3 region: CASSSPVVGGADTQYF. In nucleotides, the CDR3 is TGTGCCAGCAGCTCGCCCGTCGTTGGAGGGGCAGATACGCAGTATTTT. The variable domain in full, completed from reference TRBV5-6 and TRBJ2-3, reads DAGVTQSPTHLIKTRGQQVTLRCSPKSGHDTVSWYQQALGQGPQFIFQYYEEEERQRGNFPDRFSGHQFPNYSSELNVNALLLGDSALYLCASSSPVVGGADTQYFGPGTRLTVL.

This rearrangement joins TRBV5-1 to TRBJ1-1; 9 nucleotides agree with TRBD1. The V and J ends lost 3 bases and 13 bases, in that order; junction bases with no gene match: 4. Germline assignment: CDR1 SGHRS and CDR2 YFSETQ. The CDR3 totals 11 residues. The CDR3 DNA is TGCGCCAGCAGCTCGGGACAGGGACATTTCTTT. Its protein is CASSSGQGHFF.

The DNA of the CDR3 is TGCGCCAGCAGCTTGGATTTGGCAACTAACTATGGCTACACCTTC. Its protein product is CASSLDLATNYGYTF. The genes are TRBV5-1 and TRBJ1-2; D gene ambiguous. The CDR3 totals 15 residues. CDR1 SGHRS and CDR2 YFSETQ come from the germline V gene. V gave up 0 bases and J gave up 0 bases, with 9 bases separating them.

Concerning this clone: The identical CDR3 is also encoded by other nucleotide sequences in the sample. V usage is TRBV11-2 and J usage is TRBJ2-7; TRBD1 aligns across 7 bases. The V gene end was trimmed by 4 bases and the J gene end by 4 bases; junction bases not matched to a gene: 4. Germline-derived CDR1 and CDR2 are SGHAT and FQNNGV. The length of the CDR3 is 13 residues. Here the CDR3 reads CASSWDSSYEQYF. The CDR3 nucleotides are TGTGCCAGCAGCTGGGACAGCTCATACGAGCAGTACTTC.

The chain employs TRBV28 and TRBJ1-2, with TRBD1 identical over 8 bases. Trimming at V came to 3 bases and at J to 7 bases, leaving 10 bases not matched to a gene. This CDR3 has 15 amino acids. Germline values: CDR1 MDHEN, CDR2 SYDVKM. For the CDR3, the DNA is TGTGCCAGCAGTTTTAACAGGGGGAAGGGCAGTGGCTACACCTTC. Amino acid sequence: CASSFNRGKGSGYTF.

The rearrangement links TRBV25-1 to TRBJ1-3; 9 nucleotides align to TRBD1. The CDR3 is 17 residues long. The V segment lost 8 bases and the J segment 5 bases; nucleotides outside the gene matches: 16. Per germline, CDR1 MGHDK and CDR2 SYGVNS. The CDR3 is CASRGGTGSLFRNTIYF. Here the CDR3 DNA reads TGTGCCAGCCGGGGGGGGACAGGGAGTCTTTTCCGAAACACCATATATTTT.

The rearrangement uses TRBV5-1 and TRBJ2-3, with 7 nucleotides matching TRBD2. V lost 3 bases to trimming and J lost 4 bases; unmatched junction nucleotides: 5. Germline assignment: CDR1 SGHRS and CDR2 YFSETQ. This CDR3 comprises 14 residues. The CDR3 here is CASSSSGGPDTQYF. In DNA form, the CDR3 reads TGCGCCAGCAGCTCTTCGGGGGGTCCAGATACGCAGTATTTT.

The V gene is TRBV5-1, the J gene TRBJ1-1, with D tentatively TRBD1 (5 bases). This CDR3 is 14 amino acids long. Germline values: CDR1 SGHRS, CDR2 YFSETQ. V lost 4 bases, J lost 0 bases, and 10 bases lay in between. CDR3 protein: CASSQTALNTEAFF. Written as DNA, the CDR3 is TGCGCCAGCAGCCAGACAGCCCTGAACACTGAAGCTTTCTTT.

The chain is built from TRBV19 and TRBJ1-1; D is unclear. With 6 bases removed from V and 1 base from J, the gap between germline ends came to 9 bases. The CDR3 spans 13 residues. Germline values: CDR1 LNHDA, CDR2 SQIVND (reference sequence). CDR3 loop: CASSPTGNTEAFF. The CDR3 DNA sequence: TGTGCCAGTAGCCCGACGGGGAACACTGAAGCTTTCTTT. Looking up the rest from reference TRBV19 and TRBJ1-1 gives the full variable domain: DGGITQSPKYLFRKEGQNVTLSCEQNLNHDAMYWYRQDPGQGLRLIYYSQIVNDFQKGDIAEGYSVSREKKESFPLTVTSAQKNPTAFYLCASSPTGNTEAFFGQGTRLTVV.

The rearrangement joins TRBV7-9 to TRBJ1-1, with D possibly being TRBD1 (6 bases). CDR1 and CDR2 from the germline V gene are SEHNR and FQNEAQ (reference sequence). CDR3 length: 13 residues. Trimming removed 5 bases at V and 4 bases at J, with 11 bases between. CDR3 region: CASSAGTTTEAFF. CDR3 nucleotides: TGTGCCAGCAGCGCCGGGACAACCACTGAAGCTTTCTTT. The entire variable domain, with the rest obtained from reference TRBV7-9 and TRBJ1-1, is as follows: DTGVSQNPRHKITKRGQNVTFRCDPISEHNRLYWYRQTLGQGPEFLTYFQNEAQLEKSRLLSDRFSAERPKGSFSTLEIQRTEQGDSAMYLCASSAGTTTEAFFGQGTRLTVV.

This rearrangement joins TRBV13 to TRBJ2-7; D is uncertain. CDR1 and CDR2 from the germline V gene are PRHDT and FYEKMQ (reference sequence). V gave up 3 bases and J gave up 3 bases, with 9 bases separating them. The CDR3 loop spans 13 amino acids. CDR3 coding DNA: TGTGCCAGCAGCTTGGTTTACGGCTACGAGCAGTACTTC. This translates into CASSLVYGYEQYF.

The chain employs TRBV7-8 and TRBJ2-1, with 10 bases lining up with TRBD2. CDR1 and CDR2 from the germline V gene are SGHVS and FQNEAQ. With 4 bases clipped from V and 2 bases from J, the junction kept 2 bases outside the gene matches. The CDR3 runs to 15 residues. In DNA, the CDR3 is TGTGCCAGCAGCTACAGCGGGAGGGCCTACAATGAGCAGTTCTTC. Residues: CASSYSGRAYNEQFF.

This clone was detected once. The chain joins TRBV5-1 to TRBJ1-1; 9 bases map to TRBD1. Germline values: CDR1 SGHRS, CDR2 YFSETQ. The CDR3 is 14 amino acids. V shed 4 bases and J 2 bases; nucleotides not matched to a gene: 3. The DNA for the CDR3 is TGCGCCAGCAGCATGGGACAGGGCAACACTGAAGCTTTCTTT. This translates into CASSMGQGNTEAFF. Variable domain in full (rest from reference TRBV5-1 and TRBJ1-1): KAGVTQTPRYLIKTRGQQVTLSCSPISGHRSVSWYQQTPGQGLQFLFEYFSETQRNKGNFPGRFSGRQFSNSRSEMNVSTLELGDSALYLCASSMGQGNTEAFFGQGTRLTVV.

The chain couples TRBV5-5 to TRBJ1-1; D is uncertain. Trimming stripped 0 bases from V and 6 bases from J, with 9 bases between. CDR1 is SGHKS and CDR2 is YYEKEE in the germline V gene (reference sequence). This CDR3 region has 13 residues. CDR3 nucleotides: TGTGCCAGCAGCTTGGGCGGGCTACCTGAAGCTTTCTTT. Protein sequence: CASSLGGLPEAFF. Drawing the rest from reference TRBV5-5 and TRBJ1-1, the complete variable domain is DAGVTQSPTHLIKTRGQQVTLRCSPISGHKSVSWYQQVLGQGPQFIFQYYEKEERGRGNFPDRFSARQFPNYSSELNVNALLLGDSALYLCASSLGGLPEAFFGQGTRLTVV.

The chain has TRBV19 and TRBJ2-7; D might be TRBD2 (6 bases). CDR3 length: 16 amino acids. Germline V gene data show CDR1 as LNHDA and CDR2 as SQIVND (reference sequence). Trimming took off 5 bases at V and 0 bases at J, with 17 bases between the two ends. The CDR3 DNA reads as TGTGCCAGTAGTTCAGCCGGGACTTCCATCTCCTACGAGCAGTACTTC. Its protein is CASSSAGTSISYEQYF.

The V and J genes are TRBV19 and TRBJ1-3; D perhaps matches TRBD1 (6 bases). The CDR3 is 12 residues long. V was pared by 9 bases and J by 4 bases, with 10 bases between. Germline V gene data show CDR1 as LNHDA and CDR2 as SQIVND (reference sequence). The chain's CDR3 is CASQDSGNTIYF. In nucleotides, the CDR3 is TGTGCCAGCCAGGACAGCGGAAACACCATATATTTT.

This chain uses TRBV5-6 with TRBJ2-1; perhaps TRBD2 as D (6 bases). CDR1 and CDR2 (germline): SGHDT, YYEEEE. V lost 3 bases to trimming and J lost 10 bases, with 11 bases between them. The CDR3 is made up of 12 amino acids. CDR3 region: CASSSRLVEQFF. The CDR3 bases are TGTGCCAGCAGCTCCCGACTAGTCGAGCAGTTCTTC.

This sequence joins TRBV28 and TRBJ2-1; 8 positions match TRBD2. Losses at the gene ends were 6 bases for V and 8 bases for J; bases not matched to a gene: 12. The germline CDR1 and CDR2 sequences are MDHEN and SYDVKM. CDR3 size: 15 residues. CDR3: CASRAGGGRNDEQFF. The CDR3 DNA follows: TGTGCCAGCAGAGCCGGTGGCGGGAGGAACGATGAGCAGTTCTTC.

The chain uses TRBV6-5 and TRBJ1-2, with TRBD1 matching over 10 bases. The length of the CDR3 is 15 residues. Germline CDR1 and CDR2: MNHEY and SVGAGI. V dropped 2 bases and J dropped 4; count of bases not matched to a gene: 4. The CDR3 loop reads CASSYGTGATYGYTF. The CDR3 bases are TGTGCCAGCAGTTACGGGACAGGGGCTACCTATGGCTACACCTTC.

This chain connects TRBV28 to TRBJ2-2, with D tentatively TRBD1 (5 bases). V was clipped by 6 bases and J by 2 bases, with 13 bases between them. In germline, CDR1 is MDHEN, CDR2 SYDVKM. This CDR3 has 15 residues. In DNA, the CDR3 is TGTGCCAGCAGCACGACAGAGCACAACACCGGGGAGCTGTTTTTT. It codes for CASSTTEHNTGELFF.

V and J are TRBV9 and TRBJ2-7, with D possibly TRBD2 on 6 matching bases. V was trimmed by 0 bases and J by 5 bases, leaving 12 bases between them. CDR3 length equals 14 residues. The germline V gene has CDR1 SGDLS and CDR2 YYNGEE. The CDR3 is CASSVGLATDEQYF. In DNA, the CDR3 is TGTGCCAGCAGCGTAGGGCTAGCGACCGACGAGCAGTACTTC.

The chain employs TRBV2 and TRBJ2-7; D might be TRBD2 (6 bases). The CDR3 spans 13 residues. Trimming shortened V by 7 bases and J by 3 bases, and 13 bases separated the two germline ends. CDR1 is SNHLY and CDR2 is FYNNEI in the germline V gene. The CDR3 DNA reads TGTGCCAGCAACGGGGGTAGCGACTACGAGCAGTACTTC. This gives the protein CASNGGSDYEQYF.

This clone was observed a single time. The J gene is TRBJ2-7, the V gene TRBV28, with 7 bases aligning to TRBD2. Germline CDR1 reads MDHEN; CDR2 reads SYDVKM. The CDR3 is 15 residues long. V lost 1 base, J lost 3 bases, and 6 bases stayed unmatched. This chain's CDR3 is CASSLFAGVIYEQYF. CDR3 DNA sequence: TGTGCCAGCAGTTTATTTGCGGGAGTGATCTACGAGCAGTACTTC. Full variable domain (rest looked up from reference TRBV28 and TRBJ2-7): DVKVTQSSRYLVKRTGEKVFLECVQDMDHENMFWYRQDPGLGLRLIYFSYDVKMKEKGDIPEGYSVSREKKERFSLILESASTNQTSMYLCASSLFAGVIYEQYFGPGTRLTVT.

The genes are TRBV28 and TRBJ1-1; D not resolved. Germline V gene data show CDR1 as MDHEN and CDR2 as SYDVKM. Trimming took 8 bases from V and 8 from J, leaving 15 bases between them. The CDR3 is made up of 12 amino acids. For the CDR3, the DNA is TGTGCCAGCCTGCGGGTCGCCTCAGAAGCTTTCTTT. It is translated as CASLRVASEAFF.

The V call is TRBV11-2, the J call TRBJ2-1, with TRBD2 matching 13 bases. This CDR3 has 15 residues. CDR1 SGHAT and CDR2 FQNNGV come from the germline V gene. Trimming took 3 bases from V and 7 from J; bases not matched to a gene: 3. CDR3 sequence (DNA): TGTGCCAGCAGCTTGGGACTAGCGGGATTTAATGAGCAGTTCTTC. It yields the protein CASSLGLAGFNEQFF.

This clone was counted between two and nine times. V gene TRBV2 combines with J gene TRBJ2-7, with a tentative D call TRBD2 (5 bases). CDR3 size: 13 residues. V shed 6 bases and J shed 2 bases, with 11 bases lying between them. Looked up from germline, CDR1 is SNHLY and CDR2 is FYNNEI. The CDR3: CASRPDGTYEQYF. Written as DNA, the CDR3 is TGTGCCAGCAGGCCGGACGGGACCTACGAGCAGTACTTC.

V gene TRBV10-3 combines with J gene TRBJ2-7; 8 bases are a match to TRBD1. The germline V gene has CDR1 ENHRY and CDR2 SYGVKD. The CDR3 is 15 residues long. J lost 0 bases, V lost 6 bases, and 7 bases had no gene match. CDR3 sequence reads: CAIRQGQESSYEQYF. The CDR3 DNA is TGTGCCATCAGGCAGGGACAGGAGAGCTCCTACGAGCAGTACTTC.

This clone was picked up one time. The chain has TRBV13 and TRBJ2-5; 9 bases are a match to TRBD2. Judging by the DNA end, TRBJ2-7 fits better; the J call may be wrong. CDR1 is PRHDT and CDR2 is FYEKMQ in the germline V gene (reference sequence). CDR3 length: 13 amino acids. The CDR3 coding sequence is TGTGCCAGCAGGAAGACTAGCGGATACGAGCAGTACTTC. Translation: CASRKTSGYEQYF.

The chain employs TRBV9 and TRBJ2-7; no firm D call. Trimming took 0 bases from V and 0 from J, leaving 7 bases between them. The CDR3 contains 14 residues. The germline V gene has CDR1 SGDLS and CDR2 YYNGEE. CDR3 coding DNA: TGTGCCAGCAGCGTAGACGGGTCCTCCTACGAGCAGTACTTC. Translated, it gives CASSVDGSSYEQYF.

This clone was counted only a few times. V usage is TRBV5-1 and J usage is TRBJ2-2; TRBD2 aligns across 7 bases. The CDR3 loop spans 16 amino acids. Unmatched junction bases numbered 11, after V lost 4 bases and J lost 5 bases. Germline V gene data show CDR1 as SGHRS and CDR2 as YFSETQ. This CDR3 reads CASSPWAGVDTGELFF. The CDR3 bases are TGCGCCAGCAGCCCCTGGGCGGGAGTGGATACCGGGGAGCTGTTTTTT.

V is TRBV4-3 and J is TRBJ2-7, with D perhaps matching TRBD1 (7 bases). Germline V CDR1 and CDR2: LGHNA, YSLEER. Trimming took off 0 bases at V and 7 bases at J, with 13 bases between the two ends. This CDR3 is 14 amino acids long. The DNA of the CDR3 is TGCGCCAGCAGCCAAGACTATCCAGGGGGGGAGCAGTACTTC. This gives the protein CASSQDYPGGEQYF.